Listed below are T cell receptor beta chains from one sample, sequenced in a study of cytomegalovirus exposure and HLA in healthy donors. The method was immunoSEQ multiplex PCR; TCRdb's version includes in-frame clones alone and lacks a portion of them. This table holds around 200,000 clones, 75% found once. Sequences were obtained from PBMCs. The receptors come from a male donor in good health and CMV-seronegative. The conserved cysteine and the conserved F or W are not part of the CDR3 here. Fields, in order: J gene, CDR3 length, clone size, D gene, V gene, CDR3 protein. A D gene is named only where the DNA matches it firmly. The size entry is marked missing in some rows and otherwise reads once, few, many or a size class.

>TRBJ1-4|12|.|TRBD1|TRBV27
ASTRTGTNEKLF
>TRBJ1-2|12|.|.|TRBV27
ASSLSPGNYGYT
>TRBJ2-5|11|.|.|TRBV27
ASSFNGWGEQY
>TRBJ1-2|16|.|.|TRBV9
ASSEGSRPGLSGYGYT
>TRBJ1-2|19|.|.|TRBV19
ASSGPRPSGFRGPTNYGYT
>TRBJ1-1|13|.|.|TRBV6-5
ASTPAAGLRTEAF
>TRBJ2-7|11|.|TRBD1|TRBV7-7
ASSHDRGYEQY
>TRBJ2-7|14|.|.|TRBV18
ASSPQAQSVPLEQY
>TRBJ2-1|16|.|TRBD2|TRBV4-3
ASSQRSGGFSSYNEQF
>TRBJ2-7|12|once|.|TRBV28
ASSLWGRGGEQY
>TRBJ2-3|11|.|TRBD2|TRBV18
ASSPLAADTQY
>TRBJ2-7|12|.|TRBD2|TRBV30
AWSRGGSSYEQY
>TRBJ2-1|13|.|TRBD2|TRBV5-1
ASSLDGLAGNEQF
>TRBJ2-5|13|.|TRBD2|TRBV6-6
ASSPGLAPQETQY
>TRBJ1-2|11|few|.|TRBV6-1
ASSGAGNYGYT
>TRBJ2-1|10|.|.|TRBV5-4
ASSLTGNEQF
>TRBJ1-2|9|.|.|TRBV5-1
ASSNLYGYT
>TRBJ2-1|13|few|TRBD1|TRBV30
AWSTGQGFYNEQF
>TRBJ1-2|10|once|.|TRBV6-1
ASREDYYGYT
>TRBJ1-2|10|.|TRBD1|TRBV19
ASSARDRGFT
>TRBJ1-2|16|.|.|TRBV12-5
ASGLVQGFPAPGFGYT
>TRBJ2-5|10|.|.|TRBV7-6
ASSVILETQY
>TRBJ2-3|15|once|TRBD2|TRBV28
ASTGLAGGISTDTQY
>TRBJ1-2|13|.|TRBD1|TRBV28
ASSYLGQLNYGYT
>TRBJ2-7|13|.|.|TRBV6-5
ASGDSRALSYEQY
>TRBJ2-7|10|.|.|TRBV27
ASSSLSYEQY
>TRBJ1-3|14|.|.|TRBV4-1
ASSQDDRLSGNTIY
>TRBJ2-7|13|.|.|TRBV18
ASSPPGGATYEQY
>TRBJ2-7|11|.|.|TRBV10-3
AISVASYGEQY
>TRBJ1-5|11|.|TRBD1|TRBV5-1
ASSYQGDQPQH
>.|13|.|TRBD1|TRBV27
ASSSSTGGTYEQY
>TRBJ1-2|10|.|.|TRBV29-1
SVEERGYGYT
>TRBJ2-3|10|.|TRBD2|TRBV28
ASKIAGDTQY
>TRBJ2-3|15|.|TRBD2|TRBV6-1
ASSEARREAYTDTQY
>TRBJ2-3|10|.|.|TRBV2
ASRVPPDTQY